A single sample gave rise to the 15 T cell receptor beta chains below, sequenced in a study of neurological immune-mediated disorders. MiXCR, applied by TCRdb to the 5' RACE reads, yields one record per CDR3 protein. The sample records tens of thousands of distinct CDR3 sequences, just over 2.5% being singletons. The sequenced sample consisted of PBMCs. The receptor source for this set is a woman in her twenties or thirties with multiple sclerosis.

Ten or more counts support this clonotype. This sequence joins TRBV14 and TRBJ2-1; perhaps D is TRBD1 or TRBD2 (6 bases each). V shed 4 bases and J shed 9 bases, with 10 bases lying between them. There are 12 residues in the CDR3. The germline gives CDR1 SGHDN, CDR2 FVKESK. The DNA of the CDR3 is TGTGCCAGCAGCCCACAGGGAGGTGAGCAGTTCTTC. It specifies CASSPQGGEQFF.

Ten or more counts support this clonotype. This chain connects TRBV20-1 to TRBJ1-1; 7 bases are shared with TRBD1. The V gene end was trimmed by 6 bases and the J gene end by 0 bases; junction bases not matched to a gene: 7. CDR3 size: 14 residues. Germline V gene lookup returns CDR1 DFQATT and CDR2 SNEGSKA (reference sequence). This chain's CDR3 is CSAPTGTVNTEAFF. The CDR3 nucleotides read TGCAGTGCCCCTACCGGGACAGTGAACACTGAAGCTTTCTTT.

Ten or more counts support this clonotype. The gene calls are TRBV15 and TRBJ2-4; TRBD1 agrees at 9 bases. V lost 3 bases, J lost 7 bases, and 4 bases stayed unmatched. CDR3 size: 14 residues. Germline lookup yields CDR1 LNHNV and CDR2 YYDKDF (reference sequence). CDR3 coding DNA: TGTGCCACCAGCAGTGGACAGGGGATGAACATTCAGTACTTC. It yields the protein CATSSGQGMNIQYF.

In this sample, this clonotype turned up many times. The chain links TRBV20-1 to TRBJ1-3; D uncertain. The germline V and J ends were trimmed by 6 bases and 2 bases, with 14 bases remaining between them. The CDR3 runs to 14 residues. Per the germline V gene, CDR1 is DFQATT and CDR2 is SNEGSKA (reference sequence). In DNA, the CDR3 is TGCAGTGCCGACTCCTCTCACGCTGGAAACACCATATATTTT. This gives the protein CSADSSHAGNTIYF.

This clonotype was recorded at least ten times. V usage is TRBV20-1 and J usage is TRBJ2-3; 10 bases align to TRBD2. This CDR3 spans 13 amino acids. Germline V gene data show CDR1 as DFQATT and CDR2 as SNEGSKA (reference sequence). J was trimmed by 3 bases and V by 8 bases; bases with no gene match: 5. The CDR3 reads CSSPAGGTDTQYF. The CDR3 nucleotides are TGCAGTTCCCCAGCGGGAGGGACAGATACGCAGTATTTT.

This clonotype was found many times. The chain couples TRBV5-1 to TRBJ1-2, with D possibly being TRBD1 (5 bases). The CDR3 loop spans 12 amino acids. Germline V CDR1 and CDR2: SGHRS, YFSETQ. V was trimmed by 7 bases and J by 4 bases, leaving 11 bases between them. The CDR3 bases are TGCGCCAGCGGAGAAGGGGTCTATGGCTACACCTTC. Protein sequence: CASGEGVYGYTF.

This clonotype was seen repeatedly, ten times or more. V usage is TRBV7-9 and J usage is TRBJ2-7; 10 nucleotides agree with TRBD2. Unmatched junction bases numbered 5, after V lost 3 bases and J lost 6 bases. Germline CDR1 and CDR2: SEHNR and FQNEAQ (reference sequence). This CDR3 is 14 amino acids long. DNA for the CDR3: TGTGCCAGCAGCTTGGCAGGGACTAGCGCCGAGCAGTACTTC. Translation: CASSLAGTSAEQYF.

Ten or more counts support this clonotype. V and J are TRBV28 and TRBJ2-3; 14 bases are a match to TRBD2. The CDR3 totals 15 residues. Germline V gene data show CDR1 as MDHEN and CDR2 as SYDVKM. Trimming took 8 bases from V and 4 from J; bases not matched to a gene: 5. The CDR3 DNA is TGTGCCAGCCTAGGGACTAGCGGGAGCCCAGATACGCAGTATTTT. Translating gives CASLGTSGSPDTQYF.

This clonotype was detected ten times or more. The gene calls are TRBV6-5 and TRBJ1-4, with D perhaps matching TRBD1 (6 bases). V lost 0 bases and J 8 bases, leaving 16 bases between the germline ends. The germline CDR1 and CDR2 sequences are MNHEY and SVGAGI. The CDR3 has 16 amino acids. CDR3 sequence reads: CASSYSTGTRREKLFF. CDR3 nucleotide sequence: TGTGCCAGCAGTTACTCTACCGGGACACGTCGGGAAAAACTGTTTTTT.

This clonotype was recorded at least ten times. CDR3 nucleotides: TGTGCCAGCAGCTTCGGCAGGGCCTACGAGCAGTACTTC. It encodes CASSFGRAYEQYF. The rearrangement links TRBV5-6 to TRBJ2-7; D perhaps matches TRBD1 (5 bases). CDR1 and CDR2 (germline): SGHDT, YYEEEE. V shed 2 bases and J shed 2 bases, with 8 bases lying between them. This CDR3 spans 13 amino acids.

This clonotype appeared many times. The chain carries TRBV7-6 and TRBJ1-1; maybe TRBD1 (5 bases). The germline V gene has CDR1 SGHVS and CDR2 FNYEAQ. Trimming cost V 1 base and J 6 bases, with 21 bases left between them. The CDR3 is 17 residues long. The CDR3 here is CASSLERGVPEHPEAFF. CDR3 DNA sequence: TGTGCCAGCAGCTTAGAACGGGGGGTCCCTGAACATCCTGAAGCTTTCTTT. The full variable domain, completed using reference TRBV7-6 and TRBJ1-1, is GAGVSQSPRYKVTKRGQDVALRCDPISGHVSLYWYRQALGQGPEFLTYFNYEAQQDKSGLPNDRFSAERPEGSISTLTIQRTEQRDSAMYRCASSLERGVPEHPEAFFGQGTRLTVV.

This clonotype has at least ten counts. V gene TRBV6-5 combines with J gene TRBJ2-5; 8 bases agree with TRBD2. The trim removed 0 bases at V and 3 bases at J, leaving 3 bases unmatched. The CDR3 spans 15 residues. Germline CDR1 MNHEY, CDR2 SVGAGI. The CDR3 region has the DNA TGTGCCAGCAGTTACTCGGCGGGAGGAGAAGAGACCCAGTACTTC. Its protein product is CASSYSAGGEETQYF.

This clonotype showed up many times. The DNA for the CDR3 is TGCAGTGCTAGGTTTAGCGGGAATTACTACAATGAGCAGTTCTTC. Protein product: CSARFSGNYYNEQFF. The J gene is TRBJ2-1, the V gene TRBV20-1; 8 bases are shared with TRBD2. This CDR3 is built from 15 residues. In germline, CDR1 is DFQATT, CDR2 SNEGSKA (reference sequence). Trimming cost V 3 bases and J 3 bases; bases outside gene matches: 7.

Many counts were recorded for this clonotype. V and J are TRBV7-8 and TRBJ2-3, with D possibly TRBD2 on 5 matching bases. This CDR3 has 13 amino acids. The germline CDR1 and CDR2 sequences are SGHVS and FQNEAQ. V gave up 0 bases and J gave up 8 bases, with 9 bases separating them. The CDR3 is CASSLALEGTQYF. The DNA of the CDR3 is TGTGCCAGCAGCTTAGCGCTTGAGGGTACGCAGTATTTT.

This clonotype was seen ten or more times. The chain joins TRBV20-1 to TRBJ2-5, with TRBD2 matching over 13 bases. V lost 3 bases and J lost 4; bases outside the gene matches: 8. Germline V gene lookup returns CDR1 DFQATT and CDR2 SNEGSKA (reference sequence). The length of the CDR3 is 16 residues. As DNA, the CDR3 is TGCAGTGCTAGGTATCGACTAGCGGGAGGAATAGAGACCCAGTACTTC. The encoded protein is CSARYRLAGGIETQYF.